This TCR beta chain was captured by sequencing in a study of cytomegalovirus exposure and HLA in healthy donors. The CDR3 is 16 amino acids. Trimming removed 5 bases at V and 5 bases at J, with 19 bases between. Germline-derived CDR1 and CDR2 are MDHEN and SYDVKM. Profiled with immunoSEQ multiplex PCR; TCRdb holds only in-frame clones, not every one. This sample has a few hundred thousand clones, with more than 80% found just once. Worth noting for this clone: Its antigen is unknown.

It was the roughly 130-subject validation cohort, separate from the approximately 680-subject first cohort, to which the donors belonged. Study findings and constraints: The study designated roughly 160 TCR beta chains cytomegalovirus-associated. For most TCR sequences rarity was the rule, although some public TCRs occurred in many donors. Using the classifier, cytomegalovirus status was reportedly diagnosed with high specificity and sensitivity.

V usage is TRBV28 and J usage is TRBJ1-5; tentative D call: TRBD1 (5 bases). Sequencing was carried out using PBMCs. This receptor was taken from a woman aged 18-29 years in good health and CMV-seronegative. The CDR3 DNA reads as TGTGCCAGCAGTACGATCGGTAGGGGCGCGGATCAGCCCCAGCATTTT. Amino acid sequence: CASSTIGRGADQPQHF.